This T cell receptor (beta chain) comes out of a study of blood T cells in healthy people across ages. The second PCR ran about 6 to 12 cycles with a sample-barcoded 5' primer and J-beta primers. TCRdb used MiXCR to reprocess the 5' RACE reads, holding one entry per CDR3 protein. The top ten hold around 20% of the sample, which has 500,000 to 600,000 distinct CDR3 sequences, 25% to 30% seen once. V lost 5 bases and J lost 4, with 11 bases in between. The CDR3 consists of 13 residues. CDR1 and CDR2 from the germline V gene are SNHLY and FYNNEI. This clonotype showed up just a few times. The chain joins TRBV2 to TRBJ2-5, with D hard to call. This clonotype was obtained from a woman aged 70-85 years in good health. The sample was blood. The CDR3 bases are TGTGCCAGCAGTCCCCTCAGGAGAGAGACCCAGTACTTC. Its protein is CASSPLRRETQYF. Together with reference TRBV2 and TRBJ2-5, the CDR3 gives the full variable domain: EPEVTQTPSHQVTQMGQEVILRCVPISNHLYFYWYRQILGQKVEFLVSFYNNEISEKSEIFDDQFSVERPDGSNFTLKIRSTKLEDSAMYFCASSPLRRETQYFGPGTRLLVL.